Listed here are 31 T cell receptor beta chains from one sample, sequenced in a study of identical twins. MiXCR, run by TCRdb on the 5' RACE reads, gives a single entry per CDR3 protein. Of around 1.7 million distinct CDR3 sequences in the sample, 32% were seen once. Input material: cord blood. The receptors were gathered from a newborn girl in good health.

This clonotype was found a few times. The chain links TRBV20-1 to TRBJ2-4; D is unclear. Trimming pared 7 bases from V and 5 bases from J, leaving 15 bases between. This CDR3 has 13 amino acids. Looked up from germline, CDR1 is DFQATT and CDR2 is SNEGSKA (reference sequence). The CDR3 coding sequence is TGCAGTGTGCCGCCATACCCTCAAAACATTCAGTACTTC. This translates into CSVPPYPQNIQYF.

For the CDR3, the DNA is TGTGCCAGCAGCCTTCCCACGGGAGAATCTTTGAATGAGCAGTTCTTC. This sequence encodes CASSLPTGESLNEQFF. This chain uses TRBV4-2 with TRBJ2-1, with D possibly being TRBD2 (6 bases). From germline, CDR1 is LGHNA and CDR2 YNFKEQ. CDR3 length: 16 amino acids. V shed 4 bases and J shed 7 bases, with 20 bases lying between them.

This clonotype came up many times. The V and J genes are TRBV5-1 and TRBJ2-1; unclear D gene. V shed 0 bases and J shed 4 bases, with 8 bases lying between them. The CDR3 has 14 residues. The V gene's germline CDR1 is SGHRS and CDR2 YFSETQ. DNA for the CDR3: TGCGCCAGCAGCTTGGAATCGCGGTACAATGAGCAGTTCTTC. This translates into CASSLESRYNEQFF. Supplemented by reference TRBV5-1 and TRBJ2-1, the full variable domain reads KAGVTQTPRYLIKTRGQQVTLSCSPISGHRSVSWYQQTPGQGLQFLFEYFSETQRNKGNFPGRFSGRQFSNSRSEMNVSTLELGDSALYLCASSLESRYNEQFFGPGTRLTVL.

Only a few counts were recorded for this clonotype. V and J are TRBV5-8 and TRBJ2-4, with a possible D match to TRBD1 (5 bases). The CDR3 runs 12 residues. V gave up 5 bases and J gave up 6 bases, with 9 bases separating them. Per the germline V gene, CDR1 is SGHTS and CDR2 is YDEGEE. The DNA of the CDR3 is TGTGCCAGCAGTTCCAGGGTAAACATTCAGTACTTC. Protein sequence: CASSSRVNIQYF.

V usage is TRBV20-1 and J usage is TRBJ2-3, with TRBD1 as a possible D gene (7 bases). V lost 2 bases to trimming and J lost 2 bases, with 11 bases between them. Per germline, CDR1 DFQATT and CDR2 SNEGSKA (reference sequence). The CDR3 is made up of 14 amino acids. The CDR3 is CSARQGGPTDTQYF. The CDR3 DNA reads TGCAGTGCTAGACAGGGGGGTCCCACAGATACGCAGTATTTT.

The chain couples TRBV5-1 to TRBJ2-3; 9 bases are a match to TRBD1. In germline, CDR1 is SGHRS, CDR2 YFSETQ. CDR3 length: 16 amino acids. V trimming: 0 bases; J trimming: 1 base; junction bases outside the gene matches: 3. Here the CDR3 reads CASSLVTGGRTDTQYF. DNA of the CDR3: TGCGCCAGCAGCTTGGTGACAGGGGGACGCACAGATACGCAGTATTTT. The entire variable domain, with the rest obtained from reference TRBV5-1 and TRBJ2-3, is as follows: KAGVTQTPRYLIKTRGQQVTLSCSPISGHRSVSWYQQTPGQGLQFLFEYFSETQRNKGNFPGRFSGRQFSNSRSEMNVSTLELGDSALYLCASSLVTGGRTDTQYFGPGTRLTVL.

The table lists this clonotype with a few counts. V gene TRBV15 combines with J gene TRBJ1-1; a weak D match, TRBD1 (6 bases). Germline V gene sequence: CDR1 LNHNV, CDR2 YYDKDF (reference sequence). This CDR3 spans 15 amino acids. Trimming removed 0 bases at V and 5 bases at J, with 13 bases between. CDR3 DNA: TGTGCCACCAGCAGAGATCCGGGGGCTGGGACTGAAGCTTTCTTT. This translates into CATSRDPGAGTEAFF.

This clonotype was detected a few times. The chain uses TRBV28 and TRBJ1-6; 9 nucleotides line up with TRBD1. Germline V lookup: CDR1 MDHEN, CDR2 SYDVKM. Trimming took 4 bases from V and 7 from J; bases not matched to a gene: 5. CDR3 length: 15 amino acids. The CDR3 DNA reads TGTGCCAGCAGTTACAGGGGGCACGGGAATTCACCCCTCCACTTT. The encoded protein is CASSYRGHGNSPLHF.

A note on this clonotype: A single base separates this from a much larger clone, so it may be a read error. The genes are TRBV12-3 or TRBV12-4 and TRBJ2-5, with 7 nucleotides matching TRBD2. J gave up 11 bases and V 8 bases, and 14 bases lay outside the gene matches. The CDR3 extends over 13 amino acids. DNA for the CDR3: TGTGCCAGCTGGAAAGCGGGGAACAATGAGCAGTACTTC. Translation gives CASWKAGNNEQYF.

This clonotype was recorded many times. V usage is TRBV3-1 and J usage is TRBJ1-2, with D perhaps matching TRBD1 (5 bases). Germline CDR1 is LGHDT and CDR2 is YNNKEL (reference sequence). The V and J ends lost 3 bases and 4 bases respectively, with 15 bases between them. The CDR3 loop spans 15 amino acids. The CDR3 sequence is CASSHRRGVPYGYTF. The CDR3 DNA reads TGTGCCAGCAGCCACCGAAGGGGAGTGCCCTATGGCTACACCTTC.

In its sample, this clonotype was seen many times. The chain links TRBV29-1 to TRBJ2-3, with TRBD2 matching over 10 bases. The length of the CDR3 is 14 residues. Germline values: CDR1 SQVTM, CDR2 ANQGSEA. The J segment lost 9 bases and the V segment lost 7 bases, leaving 13 bases of the junction unmatched. DNA for the CDR3: TGCAGCGCCGTACTAGCGGGGACCTCGGTAACGCAGTATTTT. Protein product: CSAVLAGTSVTQYF.

The chain recombines TRBV3-1 with TRBJ1-1, with a tentative D call TRBD1 (5 bases). CDR1 is LGHDT, CDR2 YNNKEL, per germline (reference sequence). The CDR3 has 15 amino acids. Trimming shortened V by 0 bases and J by 1 base, and 9 bases separated the two germline ends. CDR3 DNA sequence: TGTGCCAGCAGCCAAGATTTCGGGGGGAACACTGAAGCTTTCTTT. This codes for CASSQDFGGNTEAFF.

The V gene is TRBV18, the J gene TRBJ1-5; possible D gene TRBD1, 5 bases. V was pared by 2 bases and J by 2 bases, with 10 bases between. This CDR3 region has 15 residues. Germline lookup yields CDR1 KGHSH and CDR2 LQKENI. Here the CDR3 reads CASSPGARGNQPQHF. CDR3 nucleotides: TGTGCCAGCTCACCAGGGGCAAGGGGCAATCAGCCCCAGCATTTT.

In its sample, this clonotype was seen a few times. This rearrangement joins TRBV3-1 to TRBJ1-2; a possible D gene is TRBD1 (6 bases). This CDR3 has 15 residues. Trimming removed 0 bases at V and 8 bases at J, with 16 bases between. Germline V gene sequence: CDR1 LGHDT, CDR2 YNNKEL (reference sequence). CDR3 amino acids: CASSQEVIKGGGYTF. DNA of the CDR3: TGTGCCAGCAGCCAAGAAGTGATTAAGGGGGGCGGCTACACCTTC.

This clonotype was counted ten times or more. The chain links TRBV27 to TRBJ1-2; 9 bases are a match to TRBD1. The CDR3 runs 15 residues. V lost 6 bases and J lost 4; bases outside the gene matches: 9. Germline CDR1 reads MNHEY; CDR2 reads SMNVEV (reference sequence). The CDR3 DNA is TGTGCCAGCAGCTCCTCCGGGACAGGGCTCTATGGCTACACCTTC. Residues: CASSSSGTGLYGYTF.

A note on this clonotype: At one end, the junction sequence differs from germline, possibly due to a read error. This rearrangement joins TRBV24-1 to TRBJ1-2; D possibly corresponds to TRBD1 (6 bases). Germline-derived CDR1 and CDR2 are KGHDR and SFDVKD. This CDR3 is built from 15 residues. CDR3 sequence (DNA): TGTGCCACCAGTGATTTCAGGGGTGGTAACTATAGCTACACCTTC. Its protein is CATSDFRGGNYSYTF.

This clonotype showed up just a few times. The V and J genes are TRBV5-1 and TRBJ2-2, with D tentatively TRBD1 (5 bases). V lost 0 bases and J 3 bases, leaving 9 bases between the germline ends. Germline-derived CDR1 and CDR2 are SGHRS and YFSETQ. This CDR3 comprises 15 residues. CDR3 in amino acids: CASSLVGPHTGELFF. CDR3 bases: TGCGCCAGCAGCTTGGTGGGGCCCCACACCGGGGAGCTGTTTTTT.

The CDR3 sequence is CASGLRRQLENTGELFF. DNA for the CDR3: TGTGCTAGTGGTTTAAGGCGACAGTTGGAGAACACCGGGGAGCTGTTTTTT. The rearrangement uses TRBV12-5 and TRBJ2-2; perhaps TRBD1 as D (5 bases). CDR3 size: 17 residues. From germline, CDR1 is LGHNT and CDR2 FRNRAP. The ends were cut back, 3 bases at V and 1 base at J, with 15 bases in the middle.

The chain recombines TRBV20-1 with TRBJ2-7, with 13 bases identical to TRBD2. Germline loops: CDR1 DFQATT, CDR2 SNEGSKA (reference sequence). V lost 1 base, J lost 7 bases, and 10 bases stayed unmatched. This CDR3 is built from 16 residues. The CDR3 is CSARGLLAGGDNEQYF. As DNA, the CDR3 is TGCAGTGCTAGAGGCCTACTAGCGGGAGGGGACAATGAGCAGTACTTC.

The rearrangement joins TRBV27 to TRBJ2-6; no firm D call. The length of the CDR3 is 15 residues. Trimming took 5 bases from V and 3 from J, leaving 11 bases between them. Germline CDR1 reads MNHEY; CDR2 reads SMNVEV (reference sequence). CDR3: CASSQRAYGANVLTF. The CDR3 DNA reads TGTGCCAGCAGTCAAAGGGCGTATGGGGCCAACGTCCTGACTTTC.

Only a few counts were recorded for this clonotype. The rearrangement uses TRBV7-9 and TRBJ2-7; D remains unclear. Trimming removed 5 bases at V and 3 bases at J, with 17 bases between. In germline, CDR1 is SEHNR, CDR2 FQNEAQ (reference sequence). The CDR3 is made up of 15 amino acids. CDR3 nucleotides: TGTGCCAGCAGCCCCCGCGGTACCCTCATCTACGAGCAGTACTTC. As protein: CASSPRGTLIYEQYF.

J is TRBJ2-3 and V is TRBV9; D ambiguous. CDR1 is SGDLS, CDR2 YYNGEE, per germline. Trimming cost V 0 bases and J 2 bases, with 10 bases left between them. The CDR3 has 15 amino acids. The CDR3 DNA follows: TGTGCCAGCAGCGTAGGTCAGGTCTTCACAGATACGCAGTATTTT. This gives the protein CASSVGQVFTDTQYF.

This chain uses TRBV20-1 with TRBJ2-5, with 7 bases matching TRBD2. J lost 1 base, V lost 5 bases, and 7 bases had no gene match. CDR3 length: 14 residues. The germline V gene has CDR1 DFQATT and CDR2 SNEGSKA (reference sequence). CDR3 protein: CSAPLGGVQETQYF. The CDR3, as DNA: TGCAGTGCTCCCTTGGGGGGGGTCCAAGAGACCCAGTACTTC.

The chain combines TRBV6-1 with TRBJ2-7; D is perhaps TRBD1 (6 bases). The CDR3 contains 13 residues. V was cut by 4 bases and J by 3 bases, with 10 bases left in between. Germline V gene lookup returns CDR1 MNHNS and CDR2 SASEGT. The CDR3 nucleotides are TGTGCCAGCAGTGCGCGACAGGACTACGAGCAGTACTTC. Its translation is CASSARQDYEQYF.

This clonotype was seen only once. V is TRBV28 and J is TRBJ2-1, with TRBD1 identical over 8 bases. The CDR3 sequence is 16 residues long. CDR1 and CDR2 from the germline V gene are MDHEN and SYDVKM. Losses at the gene ends were 4 bases for V and 6 bases for J; bases not matched to a gene: 11. The CDR3 nucleotides read TGTGCCAGCAGTTACCCTTACAGGGGGGCGGTCAATGAGCAGTTCTTC. Amino acid sequence: CASSYPYRGAVNEQFF. Supplemented by reference TRBV28 and TRBJ2-1, the full variable domain reads DVKVTQSSRYLVKRTGEKVFLECVQDMDHENMFWYRQDPGLGLRLIYFSYDVKMKEKGDIPEGYSVSREKKERFSLILESASTNQTSMYLCASSYPYRGAVNEQFFGPGTRLTVL.

The rearrangement uses TRBV6-4 and TRBJ2-4; D is perhaps TRBD2 (6 bases). V lost 2 bases to trimming and J lost 13 bases, with 21 bases between them. The CDR3 covers 15 residues. The germline V gene encodes CDR1 MRHNA and CDR2 SNTAGT. The DNA of the CDR3 is TGTGCCAGCAGTGACGAGGCACCACGGAGGAGGGAGCAGTACTTC. As protein: CASSDEAPRRREQYF.

The sample holds a few counts of this clonotype. The chain is built from TRBV6-6 and TRBJ1-6; D might be TRBD1 (6 bases). Germline CDR1 reads MNHNY; CDR2 reads SVGAGI (reference sequence). This CDR3 spans 13 amino acids. Trimming stripped 9 bases from V and 6 bases from J, with 12 bases between. CDR3 DNA: TGTGCCAGTAACAGGGCCCTTAATTCACCCCTCCACTTT. Protein product: CASNRALNSPLHF.

This clonotype was seen a handful of times. The chain has TRBV28 and TRBJ2-1; TRBD1 agrees at 9 bases. There are 15 residues in the CDR3. Trimming cost V 3 bases and J 7 bases; bases outside gene matches: 7. Per germline, CDR1 MDHEN and CDR2 SYDVKM. In nucleotides, the CDR3 is TGTGCCAGCAGTTTGGGGGACAGGGAGGGTAATGAGCAGTTCTTC. Amino acid sequence: CASSLGDREGNEQFF.

This clonotype showed up just a few times. The chain is built from TRBV7-9 and TRBJ2-5, with D possibly being TRBD1 (6 bases). Germline V gene sequence: CDR1 SEHNR, CDR2 FQNEAQ (reference sequence). The CDR3 extends over 13 amino acids. V dropped 1 base and J dropped 5 bases, with 8 bases sitting between them. CDR3 in amino acids: CASSLDDRETQYF. CDR3 sequence (DNA): TGTGCCAGCAGCTTAGACGACAGGGAGACCCAGTACTTC. The full variable domain, its missing parts supplied by reference TRBV7-9 and TRBJ2-5, is DTGVSQNPRHKITKRGQNVTFRCDPISEHNRLYWYRQTLGQGPEFLTYFQNEAQLEKSRLLSDRFSAERPKGSFSTLEIQRTEQGDSAMYLCASSLDDRETQYFGPGTRLLVL.

This clonotype was picked up a small number of times. V is TRBV24-1 and J is TRBJ2-1; 8 nucleotides align to TRBD1. The junction had 5 bases not matched to a gene; V was cut back by 4 bases and J by 1 base. This CDR3 comprises 16 residues. CDR1 is KGHDR, CDR2 SFDVKD, per germline. Written as DNA, the CDR3 is TGTGCCACCAGTGACCCCGGGACAGGATCCTACAATGAGCAGTTCTTC. The encoded protein is CATSDPGTGSYNEQFF.

This clonotype has just a few counts. The gene calls are TRBV24-1 and TRBJ2-1; TRBD2 is a possible D gene (5 bases). V lost 4 bases, J lost 4 bases, and 10 bases lay in between. This CDR3 is built from 14 residues. Germline V CDR1 and CDR2: KGHDR, SFDVKD. The CDR3: CATSEDLTYNEQFF. CDR3 bases: TGTGCCACCAGTGAGGACTTAACTTACAATGAGCAGTTCTTC.